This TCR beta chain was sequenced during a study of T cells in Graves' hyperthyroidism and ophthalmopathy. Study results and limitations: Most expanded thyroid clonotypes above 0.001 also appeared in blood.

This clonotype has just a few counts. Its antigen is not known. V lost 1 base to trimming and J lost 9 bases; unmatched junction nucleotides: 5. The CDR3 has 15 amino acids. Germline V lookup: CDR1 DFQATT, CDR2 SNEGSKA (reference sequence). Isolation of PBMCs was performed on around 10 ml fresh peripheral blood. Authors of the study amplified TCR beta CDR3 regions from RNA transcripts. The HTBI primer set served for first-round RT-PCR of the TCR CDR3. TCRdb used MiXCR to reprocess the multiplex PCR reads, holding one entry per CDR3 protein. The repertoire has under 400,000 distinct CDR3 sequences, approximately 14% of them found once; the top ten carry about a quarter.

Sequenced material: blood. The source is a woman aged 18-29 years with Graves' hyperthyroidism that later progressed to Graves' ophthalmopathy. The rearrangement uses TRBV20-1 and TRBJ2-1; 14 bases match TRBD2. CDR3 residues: CSARGLAGGQGEQFF. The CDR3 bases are TGCAGTGCTAGAGGACTAGCGGGAGGGCAAGGTGAGCAGTTCTTC.